The sequence of this TCR beta chain was determined in a study of Ad26.COV2.S vaccination and SARS-CoV-2 variants. As for the study in general: Into the muscle, Ad26.COV2.S was dosed once or twice, 56 days apart. Study observations and caveats: It was vaccine recipients, not placebo recipients, who had the higher spike-specific TCR breadth.

The CDR3 has 13 amino acids. The V and J ends lost 9 bases and 2 bases respectively, with 14 bases between them. Assay: immunoSEQ multiplex PCR; the TCRdb copy retains only in-frame clones and omits some. The sample shows roughly 400,000 clones, about 90% of them seen only once. As to treatment: over 15 received Ad26.COV2.S at low or high dose, single or two shots; roughly five received placebo; per-sample allocation not given. All samples were drawn on day 63, counting from the first vaccine or placebo injection. In Boston, an adult donor aged 18-55 years took part. Comments on this clone: The antigen is not known.

This chain links TRBV12-3 or TRBV12-4 with TRBJ2-7, with D uncertain. The sequencing here drew on peripheral blood, taken in a trial of Ad26.COV2.S vaccine versus placebo. This sequence was found in a person aged 18 to 59 who received the Ad26.COV2.S COVID-19 vaccine or a placebo. CDR3: CASSQGTPYEQYF. The CDR3 bases are TGTGCCAGTTCTCAAGGAACCCCCTACGAGCAGTACTTC.